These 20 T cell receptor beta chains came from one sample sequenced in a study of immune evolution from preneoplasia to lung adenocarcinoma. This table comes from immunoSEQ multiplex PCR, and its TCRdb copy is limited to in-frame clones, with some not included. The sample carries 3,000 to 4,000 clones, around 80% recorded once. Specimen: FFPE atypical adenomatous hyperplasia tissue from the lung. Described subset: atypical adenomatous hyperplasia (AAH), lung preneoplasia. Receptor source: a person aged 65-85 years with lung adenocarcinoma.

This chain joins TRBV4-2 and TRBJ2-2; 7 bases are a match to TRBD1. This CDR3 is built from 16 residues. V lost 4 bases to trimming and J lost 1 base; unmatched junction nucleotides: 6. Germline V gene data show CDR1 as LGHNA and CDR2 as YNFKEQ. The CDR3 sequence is CASSLTGAGNTGELFF. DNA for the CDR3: TGTGCCAGCAGCCTTACAGGGGCCGGGAACACCGGGGAGCTGTTTTTT.

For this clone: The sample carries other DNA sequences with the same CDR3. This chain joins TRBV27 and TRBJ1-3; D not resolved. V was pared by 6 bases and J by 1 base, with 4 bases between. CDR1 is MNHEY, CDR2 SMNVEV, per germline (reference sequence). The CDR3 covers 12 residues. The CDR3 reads CASRSSGNTIYF. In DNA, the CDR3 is TGTGCCAGCAGGAGTTCTGGAAACACCATATATTTT.

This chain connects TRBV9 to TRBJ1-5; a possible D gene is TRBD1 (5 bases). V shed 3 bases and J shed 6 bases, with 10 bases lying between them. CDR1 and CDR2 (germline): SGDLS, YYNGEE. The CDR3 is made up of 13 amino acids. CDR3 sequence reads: CASSASGAQPQHF. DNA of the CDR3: TGTGCCAGCAGCGCAAGTGGGGCTCAGCCCCAGCATTTT.

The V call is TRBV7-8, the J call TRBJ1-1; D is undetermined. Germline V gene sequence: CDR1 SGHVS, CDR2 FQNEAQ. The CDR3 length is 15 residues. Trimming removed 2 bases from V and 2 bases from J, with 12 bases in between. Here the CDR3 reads CASSLLVGQNTEAFF. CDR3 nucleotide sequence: TGTGCCAGCAGCTTACTCGTTGGGCAAAACACTGAAGCTTTCTTT. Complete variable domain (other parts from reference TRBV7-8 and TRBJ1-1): GAGVSQSPRYKVAKRGQDVALRCDPISGHVSLFWYQQALGQGPEFLTYFQNEAQLDKSGLPSDRFFAERPEGSVSTLKIQRTQQEDSAVYLCASSLLVGQNTEAFFGQGTRLTVV.

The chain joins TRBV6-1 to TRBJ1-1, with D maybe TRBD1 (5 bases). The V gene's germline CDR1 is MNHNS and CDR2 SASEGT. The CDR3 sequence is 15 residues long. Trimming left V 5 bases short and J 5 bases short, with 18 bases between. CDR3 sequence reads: CASSPTDWGDTEAFF. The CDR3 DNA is TGTGCCAGCAGTCCTACCGACTGGGGCGATACTGAAGCTTTCTTT.

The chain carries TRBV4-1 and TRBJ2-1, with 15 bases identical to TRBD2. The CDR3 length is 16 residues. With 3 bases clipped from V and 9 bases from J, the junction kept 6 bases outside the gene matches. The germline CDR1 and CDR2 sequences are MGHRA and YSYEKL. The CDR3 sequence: CASSQAGLAGGGEQFF. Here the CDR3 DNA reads TGCGCCAGCAGCCAGGCCGGACTAGCGGGAGGGGGTGAGCAGTTCTTC.

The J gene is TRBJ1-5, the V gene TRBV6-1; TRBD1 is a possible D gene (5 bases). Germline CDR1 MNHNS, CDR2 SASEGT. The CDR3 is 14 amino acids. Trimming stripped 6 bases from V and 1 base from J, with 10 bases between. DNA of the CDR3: TGTGCCAGCAGCCAGACAGCGAGCAATCAGCCCCAGCATTTT. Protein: CASSQTASNQPQHF.

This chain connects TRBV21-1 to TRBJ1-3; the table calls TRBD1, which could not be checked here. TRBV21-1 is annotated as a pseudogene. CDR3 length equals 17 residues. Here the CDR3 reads CASSKPGQGASGNTIYF. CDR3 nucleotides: TGTGCCAGCAGCAAACCGGGACAGGGGGCTTCTGGAAACACCATATATTTT.

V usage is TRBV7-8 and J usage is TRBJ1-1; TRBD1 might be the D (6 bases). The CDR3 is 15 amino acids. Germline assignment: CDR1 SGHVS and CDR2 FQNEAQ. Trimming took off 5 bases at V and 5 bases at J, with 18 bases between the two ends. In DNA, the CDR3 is TGTGCCAGCAGCCTCCAGGAGGGGGGGTGGACTGAAGCTTTCTTT. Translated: CASSLQEGGWTEAFF.

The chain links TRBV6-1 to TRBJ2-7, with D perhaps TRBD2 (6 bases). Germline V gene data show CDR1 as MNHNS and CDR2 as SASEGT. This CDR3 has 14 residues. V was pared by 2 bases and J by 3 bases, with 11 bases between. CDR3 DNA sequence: TGTGCCAGCAGTGAATTTACTAGCCACTACGAGCAGTACTTC. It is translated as CASSEFTSHYEQYF.

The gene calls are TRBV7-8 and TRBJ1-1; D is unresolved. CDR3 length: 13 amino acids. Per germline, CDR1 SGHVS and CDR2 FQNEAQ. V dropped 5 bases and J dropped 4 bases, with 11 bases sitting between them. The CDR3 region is CASSPRMGTEAFF. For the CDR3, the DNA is TGTGCCAGCAGCCCTAGGATGGGCACTGAAGCTTTCTTT.

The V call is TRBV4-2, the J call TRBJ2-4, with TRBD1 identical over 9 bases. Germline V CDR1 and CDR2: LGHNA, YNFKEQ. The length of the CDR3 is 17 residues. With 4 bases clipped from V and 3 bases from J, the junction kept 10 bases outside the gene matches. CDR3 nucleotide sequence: TGTGCCAGCAGCCCGACACAGGGGGCAAAGGGCAAAAACATTCAGTACTTC. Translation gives CASSPTQGAKGKNIQYF.

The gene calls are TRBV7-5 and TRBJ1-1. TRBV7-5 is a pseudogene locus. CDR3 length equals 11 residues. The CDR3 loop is CASSRTLEAFF. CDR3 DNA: TGTGCCAGCAGTAGGACCCTTGAAGCTTTCTTT.

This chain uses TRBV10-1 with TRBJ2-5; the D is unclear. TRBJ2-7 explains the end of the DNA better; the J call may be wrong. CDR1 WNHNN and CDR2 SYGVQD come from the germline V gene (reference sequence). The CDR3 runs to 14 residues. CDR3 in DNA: TGCGCCAGCAGTGAGTCGGGATTCGGGCACGAGCAGTACTTC. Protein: CASSESGFGHEQYF.

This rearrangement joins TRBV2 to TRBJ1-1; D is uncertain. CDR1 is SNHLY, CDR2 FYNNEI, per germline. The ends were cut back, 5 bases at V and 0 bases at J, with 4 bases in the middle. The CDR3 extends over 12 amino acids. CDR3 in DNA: TGTGCCAGCAGTTTTATGAACACTGAAGCTTTCTTT. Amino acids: CASSFMNTEAFF.

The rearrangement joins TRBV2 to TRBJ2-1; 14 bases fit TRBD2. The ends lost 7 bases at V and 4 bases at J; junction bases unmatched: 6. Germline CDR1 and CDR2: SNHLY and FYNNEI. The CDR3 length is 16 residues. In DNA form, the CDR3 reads TGTGCCAGCATCCCTAGGACTAGCGGGAGGTACAATGAGCAGTTCTTC. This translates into CASIPRTSGRYNEQFF.

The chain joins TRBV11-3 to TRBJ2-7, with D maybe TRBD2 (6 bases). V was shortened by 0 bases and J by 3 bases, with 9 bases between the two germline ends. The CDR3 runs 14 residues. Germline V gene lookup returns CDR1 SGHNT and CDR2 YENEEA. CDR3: CASSLEEGNYEQYF. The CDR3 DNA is TGTGCCAGCAGCTTAGAGGAGGGGAACTACGAGCAGTACTTC.

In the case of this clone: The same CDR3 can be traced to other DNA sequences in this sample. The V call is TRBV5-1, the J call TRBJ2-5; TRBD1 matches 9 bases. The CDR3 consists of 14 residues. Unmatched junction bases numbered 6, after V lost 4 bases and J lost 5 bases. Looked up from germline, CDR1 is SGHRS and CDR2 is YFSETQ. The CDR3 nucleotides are TGCGCCAGCAGCCGATGGACAGGGGATGAGACCCAGTACTTC. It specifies CASSRWTGDETQYF.

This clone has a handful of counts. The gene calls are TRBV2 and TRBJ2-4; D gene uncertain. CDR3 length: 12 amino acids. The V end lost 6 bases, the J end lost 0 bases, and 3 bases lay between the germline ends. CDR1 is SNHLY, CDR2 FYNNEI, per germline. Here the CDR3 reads CASSLAKNIQYF. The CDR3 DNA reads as TGTGCCAGCAGCCTAGCCAAAAACATTCAGTACTTC.

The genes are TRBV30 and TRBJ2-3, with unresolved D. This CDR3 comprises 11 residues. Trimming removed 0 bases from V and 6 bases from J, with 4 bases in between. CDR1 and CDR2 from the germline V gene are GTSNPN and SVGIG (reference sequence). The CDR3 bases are TGTGCCTGGAGTGTGTTTGATACGCAGTATTTT. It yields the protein CAWSVFDTQYF.